The 22 T cell receptor beta chains listed next were all sequenced from one sample in a study of blood T cell repertoires in COVID-19. The assay was immunoSEQ multiplex PCR, and TCRdb's table has in-frame clones only and misses some. In the table there are about 260,000 clones, roughly 90% of which are singletons. Sequencing was performed on peripheral blood. Receptors were obtained from a woman under 40 with COVID-19, enrolled during active disease.

The chain joins TRBV28 to TRBJ1-1; D call uncertain. CDR1 and CDR2 from the germline V gene are MDHEN and SYDVKM. V lost 11 bases to trimming and J lost 3 bases, with 16 bases between them. The CDR3 sequence is 13 residues long. CDR3 nucleotide sequence: TGTGCCGTTGGGCCCGGGAGGGACACTGAAGCTTTCTTT. This gives the protein CAVGPGRDTEAFF.

The V gene is TRBV6-6, the J gene TRBJ2-5; 11 nucleotides line up with TRBD2. The V and J ends lost 6 bases and 5 bases, in that order; junction bases with no gene match: 11. CDR3 length: 16 residues. The V gene's germline CDR1 is MNHNY and CDR2 SVGAGI (reference sequence). The CDR3: CASSLISGRAGETQYF. DNA of the CDR3: TGTGCCAGCAGCCTAATTAGCGGGAGGGCCGGGGAGACCCAGTACTTC.

This rearrangement joins TRBV6-5 to TRBJ2-7, with D hard to call. Trimming left V 5 bases short and J 1 base short, with 9 bases between. Germline V gene lookup returns CDR1 MNHEY and CDR2 SVGAGI. The CDR3 is 13 amino acids. The CDR3, as DNA: TGTGCCAGCAGTCGCTACTCGTCCTACGAGCAGTACTTC. It encodes CASSRYSSYEQYF.

This sequence joins TRBV5-4 and TRBJ2-4; D unclear. Germline CDR1 reads SGHNT; CDR2 reads YYREEE (reference sequence). Trimming pared 4 bases from V and 4 bases from J, leaving 9 bases between. CDR3 size: 13 residues. The CDR3 reads CASSQAKKNIQYF. CDR3 bases: TGTGCCAGCAGCCAAGCGAAAAAAAACATTCAGTACTTC.

The chain uses TRBV7-9 and TRBJ2-1, with D perhaps matching TRBD2 (5 bases). Trimming removed 5 bases at V and 9 bases at J, with 11 bases between. The CDR3 totals 12 residues. The germline CDR1 and CDR2 sequences are SEHNR and FQNEAQ (reference sequence). This chain's CDR3 is CASSLGAGEQFF. The CDR3, as DNA: TGTGCCAGCAGCCTGGGTGCGGGTGAGCAGTTCTTC.

The V call is TRBV9, the J call TRBJ1-4; no clear D. Trimming left V 4 bases short and J 0 bases short, with 16 bases between. The CDR3 spans 17 residues. Germline V gene data show CDR1 as SGDLS and CDR2 as YYNGEE. The CDR3 DNA reads as TGTGCCAGCAGCCCCCGAAGTGGAGACGCAACTAATGAAAAACTGTTTTTT. It specifies CASSPRSGDATNEKLFF.

The V and J genes are TRBV27 and TRBJ1-6; D is unresolved. The CDR3 is 13 residues long. CDR1 and CDR2 (germline): MNHEY, SMNVEV (reference sequence). Trimming cost V 6 bases and J 10 bases, with 13 bases left between them. The CDR3 DNA reads as TGTGCCAGCAGCATAGGAGGGAGCTCACCCCTCCACTTT. This translates into CASSIGGSSPLHF.

The chain joins TRBV30 to TRBJ2-7; TRBD1 might be the D (5 bases). Trimming stripped 1 base from V and 0 bases from J, with 7 bases between. Per the germline V gene, CDR1 is GTSNPN and CDR2 is SVGIG (reference sequence). This CDR3 is built from 13 residues. CDR3 protein: CAWSGQPSYEQYF. CDR3 in DNA: TGTGCCTGGAGTGGACAGCCCTCCTACGAGCAGTACTTC.

The rearrangement links TRBV6-5 to TRBJ1-4; possibly TRBD1 for D (6 bases). Germline V CDR1 and CDR2: MNHEY, SVGAGI. This CDR3 spans 13 amino acids. The ends were cut back, 11 bases at V and 11 bases at J, with 21 bases in the middle. CDR3 nucleotide sequence: TGTGCCGTGGCGGCCCTCTCAAGGGGGAAACTGTTTTTT. Translation: CAVAALSRGKLFF.

The rearrangement links TRBV19 to TRBJ2-3; 12 bases map to TRBD1. The length of the CDR3 is 15 residues. The V gene's germline CDR1 is LNHDA and CDR2 SQIVND (reference sequence). Germline trimming cut 7 bases from V and 2 bases from J; bases unmatched to any gene: 4. The CDR3 is CASTPGQGATDTQYF. The CDR3 DNA sequence: TGTGCCAGTACCCCGGGACAGGGGGCCACAGATACGCAGTATTTT.

This chain connects TRBV28 to TRBJ2-7; tentatively, D is TRBD2 (5 bases). The germline gives CDR1 MDHEN, CDR2 SYDVKM. This CDR3 is 15 amino acids long. V was pared by 5 bases and J by 6 bases, with 20 bases between. The chain's CDR3 is CASSIPGSRPAEQYF. In DNA form, the CDR3 reads TGTGCCAGCAGTATCCCGGGGAGCCGGCCGGCCGAGCAGTACTTC. Full variable domain (remainder filled in from reference TRBV28 and TRBJ2-7): DVKVTQSSRYLVKRTGEKVFLECVQDMDHENMFWYRQDPGLGLRLIYFSYDVKMKEKGDIPEGYSVSREKKERFSLILESASTNQTSMYLCASSIPGSRPAEQYFGPGTRLTVT.

The chain employs TRBV7-9 and TRBJ1-4; 9 bases fit TRBD1. Unmatched junction bases numbered 4, after V lost 3 bases and J lost 8 bases. This CDR3 contains 14 residues. The germline gives CDR1 SEHNR, CDR2 FQNEAQ (reference sequence). DNA of the CDR3: TGTGCCAGCAGCTTTGGGACAGGGTGGGAAAAACTGTTTTTT. This codes for CASSFGTGWEKLFF.

This clone occurred once. The chain uses TRBV4-1 and TRBJ2-7; D is perhaps TRBD1 (6 bases). CDR3 length: 14 residues. The germline CDR1 and CDR2 sequences are MGHRA and YSYEKL. V lost 1 base, J lost 0 bases, and 7 bases lay in between. CDR3: CASSQGDNSYEQYF. The CDR3 nucleotides read TGCGCCAGCAGCCAAGGGGACAACTCCTACGAGCAGTACTTC.

The chain links TRBV6-2 or TRBV6-3 to TRBJ2-1; 8 bases line up with TRBD2. Germline CDR1 reads MNHEY; CDR2 reads SVGEGT. This CDR3 has 14 amino acids. V lost 4 bases to trimming and J lost 6 bases; unmatched junction nucleotides: 5. This chain's CDR3 is CASSSLLAGNEQFF. In nucleotides, the CDR3 is TGTGCCAGCAGTTCCCTCCTAGCGGGCAATGAGCAGTTCTTC.

This clone appeared once. This chain links TRBV6-6 with TRBJ1-6, with D possibly being TRBD1 (5 bases). V lost 1 base to trimming and J lost 8 bases, with 15 bases between them. Germline CDR1 is MNHNY and CDR2 is SVGAGI (reference sequence). The CDR3 has 16 residues. CDR3 protein: CASSYYGALNYSPLHF. Written as DNA, the CDR3 is TGTGCCAGCAGTTACTATGGGGCCCTAAATTATTCACCCCTCCACTTT.

This clone came up a few times. The chain is built from TRBV6-4 and TRBJ2-1, with TRBD1 matching 9 bases. The CDR3 has 16 residues. CDR1 is MRHNA, CDR2 SNTAGT, per germline. After removal of 3 bases from V and 8 bases from J, the junction contained 11 bases not matched to a gene. CDR3 bases: TGTGCCAGCAGTGAGGAGGCGGGACAGGGAAGTGATGAGCAGTTCTTC. Amino acids: CASSEEAGQGSDEQFF.

The J gene is TRBJ2-2, the V gene TRBV5-5; the match to TRBD2 covers 7 bases. This CDR3 region has 12 residues. V was pared by 4 bases and J by 9 bases, with 3 bases of the junction left unmatched. Germline V gene data show CDR1 as SGHKS and CDR2 as YYEKEE (reference sequence). In nucleotides, the CDR3 is TGTGCCAGCAGCCTGACTAGCAGGGAGCTGTTTTTT. Amino acids: CASSLTSRELFF.

The J gene is TRBJ2-1, the V gene TRBV29-1; D possibly corresponds to TRBD1 (6 bases). Germline-derived CDR1 and CDR2 are SQVTM and ANQGSEA. Trimming took off 3 bases at V and 4 bases at J, with 13 bases between the two ends. The CDR3 runs 14 residues. The CDR3 sequence: CSVDRTVGYNEQFF. The CDR3 DNA reads as TGCAGCGTTGATCGGACAGTGGGGTACAATGAGCAGTTCTTC.

J is TRBJ1-1 and V is TRBV30, with D maybe TRBD1 (5 bases). This CDR3 contains 13 residues. The germline V gene encodes CDR1 GTSNPN and CDR2 SVGIG (reference sequence). V dropped 6 bases and J dropped 0 bases, with 11 bases sitting between them. The CDR3 bases are TGTGCCTGCTCCCGGACAATGAACACTGAAGCTTTCTTT. It codes for CACSRTMNTEAFF.

This chain uses TRBV28 with TRBJ1-2, with 9 bases identical to TRBD1. Trimming cost V 6 bases and J 5 bases; bases outside gene matches: 4. CDR1 MDHEN and CDR2 SYDVKM come from the germline V gene. This CDR3 contains 13 residues. The CDR3 protein is CASRGQGQYGYTF. The CDR3 nucleotides are TGTGCCAGCAGGGGACAGGGCCAATATGGCTACACCTTC.

This rearrangement joins TRBV5-4 to TRBJ2-7; 10 bases match TRBD1. This CDR3 contains 15 residues. Per the germline V gene, CDR1 is SGHNT and CDR2 is YYREEE (reference sequence). Losses at the gene ends were 4 bases for V and 1 base for J; bases not matched to a gene: 5. CDR3 nucleotide sequence: TGTGCCAGCAGCGAAGGACAGGGGGGGTCCTACGAGCAGTACTTC. Protein: CASSEGQGGSYEQYF.

The V and J genes are TRBV5-1 and TRBJ1-1, with 10 bases lining up with TRBD1. This CDR3 has 12 residues. After removal of 7 bases from V and 6 bases from J, the junction contained 3 bases not matched to a gene. Looked up from germline, CDR1 is SGHRS and CDR2 is YFSETQ. The CDR3 loop reads CASGTGAPEAFF. The CDR3 bases are TGCGCCAGCGGGACAGGGGCTCCTGAAGCTTTCTTT.